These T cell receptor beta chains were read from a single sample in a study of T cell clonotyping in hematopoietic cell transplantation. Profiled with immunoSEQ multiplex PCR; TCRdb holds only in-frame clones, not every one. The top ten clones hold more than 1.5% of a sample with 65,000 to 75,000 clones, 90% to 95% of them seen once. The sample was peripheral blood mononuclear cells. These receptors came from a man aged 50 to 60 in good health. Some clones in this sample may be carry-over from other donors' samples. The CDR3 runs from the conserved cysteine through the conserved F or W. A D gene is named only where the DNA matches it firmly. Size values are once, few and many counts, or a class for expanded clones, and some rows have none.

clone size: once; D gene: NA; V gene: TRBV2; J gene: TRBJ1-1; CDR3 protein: CASSLRGGGTEAFF; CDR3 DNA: TGTGCCAGCAGTCTAAGGGGTGGGGGCACTGAAGCTTTCTTT
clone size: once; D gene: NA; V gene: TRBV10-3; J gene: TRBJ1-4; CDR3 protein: CAAGRGTNEKLFF; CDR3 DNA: TGTGCCGCCGGGCGGGGAACTAATGAAAAACTGTTTTTT
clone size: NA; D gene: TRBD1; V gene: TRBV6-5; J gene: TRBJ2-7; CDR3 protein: CASSSPGTGTYEQYF; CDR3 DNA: TGTGCCAGCAGCTCCCCCGGGACAGGGACCTACGAGCAGTACTTC
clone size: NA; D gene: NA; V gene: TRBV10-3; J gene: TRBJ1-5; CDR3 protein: CAIQGYSNQPQHF; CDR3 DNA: TGTGCCATCCAGGGATATAGCAATCAGCCCCAGCATTTT
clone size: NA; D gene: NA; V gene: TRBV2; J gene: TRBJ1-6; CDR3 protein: CASSEGQNNSPLHF; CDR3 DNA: TGTGCCAGCAGTGAAGGGCAAAATAATTCACCCCTCCACTTT
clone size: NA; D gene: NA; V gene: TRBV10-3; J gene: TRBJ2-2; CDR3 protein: CAISGLSAGELFF; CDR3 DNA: TGTGCCATCAGTGGCCTGTCCGCCGGGGAGCTGTTTTTT
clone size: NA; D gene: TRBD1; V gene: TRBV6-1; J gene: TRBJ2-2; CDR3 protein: CASTTGGASPGELFF; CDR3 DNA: TGTGCCAGCACGACAGGGGGCGCGAGTCCCGGGGAGCTGTTTTTT
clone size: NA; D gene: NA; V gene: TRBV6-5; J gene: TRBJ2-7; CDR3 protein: CASSYSITAGYAQYF; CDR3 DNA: TGTGCCAGCAGTTACTCGATAACGGCGGGCTACGCGCAGTACTTC
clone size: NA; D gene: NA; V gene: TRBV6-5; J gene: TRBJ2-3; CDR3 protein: CASSYSRRAITDTQYF; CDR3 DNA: TGTGCCAGCAGTTACTCGAGACGGGCGATCACAGATACGCAGTATTTT
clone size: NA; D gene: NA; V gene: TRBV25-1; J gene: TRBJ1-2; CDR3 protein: CASELPNYGYTF; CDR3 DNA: TGTGCCAGCGAGCTACCGAACTATGGCTACACCTTC
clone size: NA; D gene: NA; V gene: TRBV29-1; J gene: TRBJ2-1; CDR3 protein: CSFQYNEQFF; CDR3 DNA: TGCAGCTTCCAATACAATGAGCAGTTCTTC
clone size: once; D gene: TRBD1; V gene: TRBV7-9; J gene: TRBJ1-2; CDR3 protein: CASSSGQGTYGYTF; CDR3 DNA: TGTGCCAGCAGTTCGGGACAGGGCACGTATGGCTACACCTTC
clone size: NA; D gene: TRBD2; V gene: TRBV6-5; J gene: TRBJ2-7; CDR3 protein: CASSYSVSGYSYEQYF; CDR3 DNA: TGTGCCAGCAGTTACTCAGTTAGCGGGTACTCCTACGAGCAGTACTTC
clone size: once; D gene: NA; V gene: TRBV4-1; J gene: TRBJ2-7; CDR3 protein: CASSQGDGSSQYF; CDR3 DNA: TGCGCCAGCAGCCAAGGGGATGGCAGCAGTCAGTACTTC
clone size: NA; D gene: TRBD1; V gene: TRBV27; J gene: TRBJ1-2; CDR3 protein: CASSWSQGNYGYTF; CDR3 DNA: TGTGCCAGCAGCTGGTCACAGGGGAACTATGGCTACACCTTC
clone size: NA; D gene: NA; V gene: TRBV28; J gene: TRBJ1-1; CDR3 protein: CASGGLNTEAFF; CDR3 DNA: TGTGCCAGTGGTGGATTAAACACTGAAGCTTTCTTT
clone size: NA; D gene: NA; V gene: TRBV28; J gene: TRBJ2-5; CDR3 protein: CASSSRNQETQYF; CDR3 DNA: TGTGCCAGCAGTTCGCGCAACCAAGAGACCCAGTACTTC
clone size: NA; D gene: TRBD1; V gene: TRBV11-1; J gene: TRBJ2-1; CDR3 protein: CASSFGQGEYNEQFF; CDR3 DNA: TGTGCCAGCAGCTTCGGGCAGGGGGAGTACAATGAGCAGTTCTTC
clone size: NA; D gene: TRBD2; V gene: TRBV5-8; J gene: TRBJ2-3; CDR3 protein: CASSLGAGGGTDTQYF; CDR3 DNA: TGTGCCAGCAGCTTGGGGGCGGGGGGCGGCACAGATACGCAGTATTTT
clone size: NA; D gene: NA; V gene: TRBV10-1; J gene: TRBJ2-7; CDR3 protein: CASSERVVAYF; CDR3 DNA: TGCGCCAGCAGTGAGAGGGTGGTCGCGTACTTC
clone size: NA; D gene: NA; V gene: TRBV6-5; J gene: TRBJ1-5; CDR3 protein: CASSYSRTGSQPQHF; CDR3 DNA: TGTGCCAGCAGTTACTCGCGAACAGGGAGTCAGCCCCAGCATTTT
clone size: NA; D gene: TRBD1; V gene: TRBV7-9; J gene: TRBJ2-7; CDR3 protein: CASSFNPDRPSGEQYF; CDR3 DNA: TGTGCCAGCAGCTTTAATCCGGACAGGCCTTCGGGCGAGCAGTACTTC
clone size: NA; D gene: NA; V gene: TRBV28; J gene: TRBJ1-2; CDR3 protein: CARSGGYTF; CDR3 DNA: TGTGCCCGCTCTGGTGGCTACACCTTC
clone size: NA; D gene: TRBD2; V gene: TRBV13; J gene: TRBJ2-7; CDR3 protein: CASSSPTALPGLGDKESSYEQYF; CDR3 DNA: TGTGCCAGCAGCTCCCCCACCGCACTACCGGGACTAGGGGATAAGGAGAGCTCCTACGAGCAGTACTTC
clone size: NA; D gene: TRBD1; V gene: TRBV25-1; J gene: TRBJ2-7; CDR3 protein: CASSADRGAYEQYF; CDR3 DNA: TGTGCCAGCAGTGCCGACAGGGGAGCCTACGAGCAGTACTTC
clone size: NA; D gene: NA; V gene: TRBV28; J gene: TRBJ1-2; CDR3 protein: CASSLVAGVQDYGYTF; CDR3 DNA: TGTGCCAGCAGTTTGGTGGCAGGGGTTCAAGACTATGGCTACACCTTC
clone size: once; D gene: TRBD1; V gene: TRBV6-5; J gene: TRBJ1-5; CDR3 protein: CASRSRDSSNQPQHF; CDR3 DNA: TGTGCCAGCAGATCCCGGGACAGTAGCAATCAGCCCCAGCATTTT
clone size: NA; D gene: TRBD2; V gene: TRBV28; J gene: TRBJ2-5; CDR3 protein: CASSSSSGRLETQYF; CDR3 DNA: TGTGCCAGCAGTTCCTCTAGCGGGAGGTTGGAGACCCAGTACTTC
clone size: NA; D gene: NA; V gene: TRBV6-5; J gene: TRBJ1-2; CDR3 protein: CASRSAGVSGYTF; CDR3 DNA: TGTGCCAGCAGGTCTGCAGGGGTTAGTGGCTACACCTTC
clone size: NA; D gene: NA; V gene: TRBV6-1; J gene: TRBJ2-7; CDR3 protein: CAHYNGADEQYF; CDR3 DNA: TGTGCCCACTATAATGGAGCGGACGAGCAGTACTTC
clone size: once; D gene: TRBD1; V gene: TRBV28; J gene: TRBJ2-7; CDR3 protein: CASSLSAGGSNEQYF; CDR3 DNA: TGTGCCAGCAGTTTATCGGCAGGGGGCTCCAACGAGCAGTACTTC
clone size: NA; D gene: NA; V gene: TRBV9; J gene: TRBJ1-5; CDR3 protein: CASSSSPSPGQPQHF; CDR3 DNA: TGTGCCAGCAGTTCCAGCCCCAGCCCCGGTCAGCCCCAGCATTTT
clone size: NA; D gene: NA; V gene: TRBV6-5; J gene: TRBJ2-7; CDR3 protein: CASSYSGNLYEQYF; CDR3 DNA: TGTGCCAGCAGTTACTCGGGGAATCTCTACGAGCAGTACTTC
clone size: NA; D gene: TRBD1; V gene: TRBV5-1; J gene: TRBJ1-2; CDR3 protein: CASSPGQSYGYTF; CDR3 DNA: TGCGCCAGCAGCCCGGGACAGTCCTATGGCTACACCTTC
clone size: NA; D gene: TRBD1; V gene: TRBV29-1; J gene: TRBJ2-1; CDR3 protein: CSVTPGTGDYNEQFF; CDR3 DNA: TGCAGCGTTACACCCGGGACAGGGGATTACAATGAGCAGTTCTTC
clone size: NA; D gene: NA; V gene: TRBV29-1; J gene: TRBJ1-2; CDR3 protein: CSVGEGQEGYTF; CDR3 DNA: TGCAGCGTTGGGGAGGGGCAAGAGGGCTACACCTTC
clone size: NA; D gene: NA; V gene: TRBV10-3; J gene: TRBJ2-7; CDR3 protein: CAISDRADEQYF; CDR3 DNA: TGTGCCATCAGTGACAGGGCCGACGAGCAGTACTTC
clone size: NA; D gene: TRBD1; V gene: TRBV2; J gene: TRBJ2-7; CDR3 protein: CASGWTGSYEQYF; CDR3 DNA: TGTGCCAGCGGTTGGACAGGGAGCTACGAGCAGTACTTC
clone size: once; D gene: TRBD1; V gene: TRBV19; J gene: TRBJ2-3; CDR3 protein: CATQDRRFTDTQYF; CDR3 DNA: TGTGCCACCCAGGACAGGCGATTCACAGATACGCAGTATTTT
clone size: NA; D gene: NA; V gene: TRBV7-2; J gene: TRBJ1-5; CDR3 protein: CASSLVEHNQPQHF; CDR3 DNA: TGTGCCAGCAGCTTAGTCGAGCACAATCAGCCCCAGCATTTT
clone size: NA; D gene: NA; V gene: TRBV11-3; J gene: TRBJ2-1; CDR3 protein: CASSFFRDNEQFF; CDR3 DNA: TGTGCCAGCAGCTTTTTTAGGGATAACGAGCAGTTCTTC
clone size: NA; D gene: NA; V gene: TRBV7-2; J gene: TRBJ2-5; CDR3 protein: CASSLARETQYF; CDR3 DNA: TGTGCCAGCAGCTTAGCGAGGGAGACCCAGTACTTC
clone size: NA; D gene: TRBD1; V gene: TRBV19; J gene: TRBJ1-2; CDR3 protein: CASTRFVRGVYGYGYTF; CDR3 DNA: TGTGCCAGTACCAGATTCGTCAGGGGGGTGTACGGCTATGGCTACACCTTC
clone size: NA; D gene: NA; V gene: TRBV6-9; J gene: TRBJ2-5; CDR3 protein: CASSLGGTQYF; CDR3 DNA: TGTGCCAGCAGTTTGGGAGGGACCCAGTACTTC
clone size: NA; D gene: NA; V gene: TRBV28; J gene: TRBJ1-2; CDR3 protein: CASSGQTPHYYGYTF; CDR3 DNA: TGTGCCAGCAGTGGACAGACTCCCCACTACTATGGCTACACCTTC
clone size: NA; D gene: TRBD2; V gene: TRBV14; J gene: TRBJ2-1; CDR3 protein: CASSQGGSLDNEQFF; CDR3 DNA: TGTGCCAGCAGCCAAGGCGGGAGTTTGGACAATGAGCAGTTCTTC
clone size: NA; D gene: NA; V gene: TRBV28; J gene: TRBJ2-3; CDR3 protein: CASMGLCKYTDTQYF; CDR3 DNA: TGTGCCAGCATGGGACTTTGCAAGTACACAGATACGCAGTATTTT
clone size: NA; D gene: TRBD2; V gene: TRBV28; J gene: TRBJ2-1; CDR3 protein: CASSLAGGPVGEQFF; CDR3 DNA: TGTGCCAGCAGTCTAGCGGGAGGGCCTGTGGGTGAGCAGTTCTTC
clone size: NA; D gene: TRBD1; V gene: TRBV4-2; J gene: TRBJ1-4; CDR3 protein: CASSQDQGQGDEKLFF; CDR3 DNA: TGTGCCAGCAGCCAAGATCAGGGACAGGGAGATGAAAAACTGTTTTTT
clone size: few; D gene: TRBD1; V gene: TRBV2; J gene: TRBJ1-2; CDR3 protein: CASSEWTGEAFYGYTF; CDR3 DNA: TGTGCCAGCAGTGAGTGGACAGGGGAGGCCTTTTATGGCTACACCTTC
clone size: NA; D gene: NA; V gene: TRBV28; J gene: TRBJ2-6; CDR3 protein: CASSFISVSGANVLTF; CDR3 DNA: TGTGCCAGCAGTTTCATTAGCGTGTCTGGGGCCAACGTCCTGACTTTC